This T cell receptor beta chain stems from a study of cytomegalovirus exposure and HLA in healthy donors (TCRdb year 2017). With respect to the entire study: According to a later analysis, the 120 or so validation repertoires were produced on the same platform as the 600 to 850 repertoires of the first cohort. In addition to the first cohort of about 650 subjects, a separate validation cohort of over 90 different subjects was used. The study was designed to test whether signatures of past pathogen exposure could be identified by cataloging public T cell receptors. High-throughput TCR immunosequencing, statistical association of individual TCRs with disease status, and machine learning were combined to predict cytomegalovirus infection status.

CDR1 and CDR2, looked up from the germline V gene, are SGHTA and FQGNSA. Trimming at the junction amounts to 5 bases on V and 5 bases on J, and the germline ends lie 15 bases apart. From the cysteine up to the phenylalanine, the CDR3 has a length of 15 residues. Here the CDR3 DNA is all that survives: 45 bases in frame from base 1. The library relied on the immunoSEQ multiplex PCR assay. Per the authors' processing: A statistical classification framework was built for diagnosing cytomegalovirus status from the catalog of TCR beta chain sequences. Here the immuneACCESS table is served through TCRdb, limited to in-frame sequences with V and J called. Missing clones are a known gap in these copies; in checked studies unresolved V genes cover under half, and the rest lacks a known reason. V, J and clone size reflect that table, while D and trimming were determined from the DNA. The sample contains approximately 190,000 clones, more than 80% of them found a single time. Jointly, the top ten make up about 7% of the sample.

As concerns this clone: Its antigen remains unidentified. No clone much larger than this one lies a single base away; base qualities are absent.

Donors formed part of the validation cohort, which comprised 120 subjects and was distinct from the first cohort of under 800 subjects. Broader findings and caveats from the paper: Cytomegalovirus status was reported to be diagnosed by the classifier with high specificity and sensitivity in both the original and validation cohorts. The study gave a list of 150 to 200 TCR beta chains associated with cytomegalovirus. Of the cluster scores, roughly 95% were above 0 in a later analysis, which found that TCRs clustered in the first cohort also tended to co-occur in the roughly 130 validation repertoires. All 130 or so repertoires were used to score co-occurrence in the validation cohort in a later analysis, because that analysis had no HLA typing for the cohort. While some public TCRs were present in many individuals, most TCR sequences turned up only very rarely across donors. A few of the identified cytomegalovirus-associated TCR beta chains were confirmed in vitro to be specific for cytomegalovirus antigens. According to the authors, the approach could potentially be generalized to other disease states and immunological phenotypes.

The sample comprised PBMCs. The V gene is TRBV7-2 and the J gene is TRBJ1-4; no D gene can be assigned with confidence. This sequence originates from a man between 18 and 35 years old in good health and CMV-seropositive. The base sequence is TGTGCCAGCAGCGACCCACGGCCGACAAATGAAAAACTGTTTTTT. It translates to CASSDPRPTNEKLFF.